This paragraph reports one T cell receptor beta chain. The method, 5' RACE with UMI labels, was used to prepare the TRB cDNA libraries. TCRdb re-called the 5' RACE reads and catalogs CDR3 proteins one per entry, DNA excluded. The listing contains about 120,000 distinct CDR3 sequences. Germline values: CDR1 DFQATT, CDR2 SNEGSKA (reference sequence). This CDR3 is 15 amino acids long. The data were obtained in a study of CXCR3-negative and CXCR3-positive naive CD8 T cells. The receptor was derived from a human donor in good health. Some clones in this sample may be carry-over from other donors' samples. The rearrangement joins TRBV20-1 to TRBJ2-2; TCRdb names TRBD1, which stays unverified in the absence of DNA. Sequenced: naive CXCR3- CD8+ T cells from blood. Subset meaning: CD45RO-CCR7+CD27+CD95- naive CD8+ T cells lacking CXCR3 (TNR3-). The CDR3 reads CSASQGWRNTGELFF.